These 29 T cell receptor beta chains came from one sample sequenced in a study of cytomegalovirus exposure and HLA in healthy donors. Use of 60 Vbeta and 13 Jbeta primers characterized the PCR. Data came from immunoSEQ multiplex PCR; TCRdb stores just in-frame clones and leaves some out. Here the sample spans 80,000 to 100,000 clones, 81% being singletons. The material sequenced was PBMCs. The receptors stem from a man aged 40-49 years in good health and CMV-seropositive.

The chain is built from TRBV30 and TRBJ1-2, with D possibly matching TRBD1 (5 bases). Trimming took 3 bases from V and 4 from J, leaving 15 bases between them. The V gene's germline CDR1 is GTSNPN and CDR2 SVGIG (reference sequence). CDR3 length equals 14 residues. The CDR3 sequence: CAWSGGQGAYGYTF. The CDR3 DNA reads as TGTGCCTGGAGCGGAGGGCAGGGTGCCTATGGCTACACCTTC.

V gene TRBV28 combines with J gene TRBJ1-5, with 7 bases that match TRBD1. CDR3 size: 15 residues. Germline trimming cut 6 bases from V and 5 bases from J; bases unmatched to any gene: 10. CDR1 is MDHEN, CDR2 SYDVKM, per germline. The CDR3 sequence is CASSNIQGRYQPQHF. The CDR3 nucleotides read TGTGCCAGCAGCAACATACAGGGGCGATATCAGCCCCAGCATTTT.

The chain recombines TRBV2 with TRBJ1-2; TRBD1 matches 9 bases. Germline CDR1 reads SNHLY; CDR2 reads FYNNEI. The CDR3 is made up of 14 amino acids. J lost 11 bases, V lost 7 bases, and 14 bases had no gene match. The DNA of the CDR3 is TGTGCCAGCACCCTGATTGGACAGGGGCCTGGTTACACCTTC. Translating it yields CASTLIGQGPGYTF.

This clone was counted a single time. The V and J genes are TRBV7-9 and TRBJ2-7, with 8 bases identical to TRBD1. There are 15 residues in the CDR3. Germline CDR1 is SEHNR and CDR2 is FQNEAQ (reference sequence). V lost 4 bases and J lost 2; bases outside the gene matches: 7. The CDR3 here is CASSSNRGSTYEQYF. CDR3 in DNA: TGTGCCAGCAGCTCCAACAGGGGGTCTACCTACGAGCAGTACTTC.

CDR3 sequence reads: CASRRSGSYEQYF. In DNA, the CDR3 is TGTGCCAGCAGGAGAAGCGGGTCCTACGAGCAGTACTTC. The chain combines TRBV6-5 with TRBJ2-7; possible D gene TRBD2, 6 bases. The germline V gene has CDR1 MNHEY and CDR2 SVGAGI. CDR3 length equals 13 residues. Trimming took off 6 bases at V and 1 base at J, with 10 bases between the two ends.

The chain links TRBV18 to TRBJ2-2, with TRBD1 as a possible D gene (6 bases). CDR1 and CDR2 (germline): KGHSH, LQKENI. CDR3 size: 13 residues. V lost 4 bases and J 6 bases, leaving 9 bases between the germline ends. CDR3 DNA: TGTGCCAGCTCACTCAGGGGCGCCGGGGAGCTGTTTTTT. Protein sequence: CASSLRGAGELFF.

J is TRBJ2-5 and V is TRBV7-6, with D perhaps matching TRBD2 (6 bases). Near its end, the DNA agrees better with TRBJ2-7, so the J call may be wrong. This CDR3 has 13 residues. CDR1 and CDR2 (germline): SGHVS, FNYEAQ. CDR3 bases: TGTGCCAGCAGCTTACGGGGGAACGACGAGCAGTACTTC. Translated, it gives CASSLRGNDEQYF.

The chain employs TRBV27 and TRBJ2-7; tentative D call: TRBD2 (5 bases). Germline V lookup: CDR1 MNHEY, CDR2 SMNVEV (reference sequence). Trimming took off 3 bases at V and 1 base at J, with 10 bases between the two ends. CDR3 length equals 14 residues. The CDR3 DNA is TGTGCCAGCAGTTTGGCCCCGGGGTCCTACGAGCAGTACTTC. Its translation is CASSLAPGSYEQYF.

The CDR3 coding sequence is TGTGCCAGCACCGAGGACAGCCACTCTGGAAACACCATATATTTT. It translates to CASTEDSHSGNTIYF. The chain carries TRBV2 and TRBJ1-3; D is possibly TRBD1 (6 bases). V gave up 7 bases and J gave up 0 bases, with 13 bases separating them. CDR1 is SNHLY and CDR2 is FYNNEI in the germline V gene. The CDR3 consists of 15 residues.

The chain has TRBV5-1 and TRBJ2-2; possible D gene TRBD1, 5 bases. Trimming cost V 3 bases and J 0 bases, with 6 bases left between them. The CDR3 sequence is 14 residues long. CDR1 SGHRS and CDR2 YFSETQ come from the germline V gene. CDR3 nucleotides: TGCGCCAGCAGCTCGACAGCGAACACCGGGGAGCTGTTTTTT. It yields the protein CASSSTANTGELFF.

As DNA, the CDR3 is TGTGCCAGCAGCTTCTGGAGAATCACTGAAGCTTTCTTT. Protein sequence: CASSFWRITEAFF. V usage is TRBV7-2 and J usage is TRBJ1-1; D gene uncertain. The CDR3 covers 13 residues. The germline V gene encodes CDR1 SGHTA and CDR2 FQGNSA. V shed 3 bases and J shed 4 bases, with 9 bases lying between them.

The chain uses TRBV5-1 and TRBJ2-5, with a possible D match to TRBD1 (5 bases). Trimming took off 5 bases at V and 3 bases at J, with 11 bases between the two ends. This CDR3 is built from 13 residues. Per germline, CDR1 SGHRS and CDR2 YFSETQ. CDR3 coding DNA: TGCGCCAGCAGATCAGGGCCTAAAGAGACCCAGTACTTC. It encodes CASRSGPKETQYF.

The rearrangement uses TRBV5-4 and TRBJ2-7; 9 bases map to TRBD2. The germline V gene encodes CDR1 SGHNT and CDR2 YYREEE (reference sequence). This CDR3 contains 14 residues. V trimming: 0 bases; J trimming: 5 bases; junction bases outside the gene matches: 3. Here the CDR3 DNA reads TGTGCCAGCAGCTTGGCAGTAGCGGGAGACGAGCAGTACTTC. Amino acid sequence: CASSLAVAGDEQYF.

V gene TRBV5-1 combines with J gene TRBJ2-1, with 7 bases matching TRBD2. There are 18 residues in the CDR3. The germline V gene encodes CDR1 SGHRS and CDR2 YFSETQ. The V and J ends lost 5 bases and 9 bases, in that order; junction bases with no gene match: 23. CDR3 residues: CASSPAGYHAGEIGEQFF. The CDR3 DNA sequence: TGCGCCAGCAGTCCGGCCGGGTATCATGCGGGGGAAATTGGTGAGCAGTTCTTC.

The chain joins TRBV30 to TRBJ1-2, with D perhaps matching TRBD1 (5 bases). V dropped 8 bases and J dropped 4 bases, with 14 bases sitting between them. CDR3 size: 12 residues. CDR1 and CDR2 from the germline V gene are GTSNPN and SVGIG (reference sequence). This CDR3 is CAGNQGGYGYTF. Written as DNA, the CDR3 is TGTGCCGGGAACCAGGGTGGCTATGGCTACACCTTC.

The V call is TRBV19, the J call TRBJ1-6; D not certain. The CDR3 runs 13 residues. V was clipped by 7 bases and J by 7 bases, with 11 bases between them. The germline gives CDR1 LNHDA, CDR2 SQIVND (reference sequence). CDR3 amino acids: CASNQLANSPLHF. DNA for the CDR3: TGTGCCAGTAATCAATTAGCGAATTCACCCCTCCACTTT.

The rearrangement uses TRBV25-1 and TRBJ2-7, with a tentative D call TRBD2 (6 bases). The V and J ends lost 3 bases and 1 base respectively, with 13 bases between them. CDR1 is MGHDK and CDR2 is SYGVNS in the germline V gene. This CDR3 is 15 amino acids long. This CDR3 is CASSEAGRSSYEQYF. CDR3 nucleotides: TGTGCCAGCAGTGAGGCGGGAAGAAGTTCCTACGAGCAGTACTTC.

This clone was observed once. One end of the junction varies from germline; a read error may be responsible. CDR3 protein: CSSSLAGPLPGNTIYF. The CDR3 bases are TGTTCCAGCAGCTTAGCGGGGCCGCTTCCTGGAAACACCATATATTTT. V is TRBV7-9 and J is TRBJ1-3; possibly TRBD1 for D (5 bases). Germline V gene sequence: CDR1 SEHNR, CDR2 FQNEAQ (reference sequence). CDR3 length: 16 residues.

V usage is TRBV6-5 and J usage is TRBJ1-2; the D gene is possibly TRBD1 (6 bases). The V end lost 5 bases, the J end lost 8 bases, and 9 bases lay between the germline ends. This CDR3 contains 11 residues. Germline lookup yields CDR1 MNHEY and CDR2 SVGAGI. CDR3 in amino acids: CASSPGAGYTF. CDR3 DNA sequence: TGTGCCAGCAGTCCAGGGGCCGGCTACACCTTC.

This rearrangement joins TRBV28 to TRBJ1-5; no firm D call. Germline CDR1 is MDHEN and CDR2 is SYDVKM. The CDR3 is 15 amino acids. Trimming took 6 bases from V and 7 from J, leaving 19 bases between them. The CDR3 loop is CASRHEGGEKQPQHF. In nucleotides, the CDR3 is TGTGCCAGCAGGCATGAGGGCGGGGAGAAGCAGCCCCAGCATTTT.

The genes are TRBV7-9 and TRBJ1-4; D is unclear. Trimming left V 4 bases short and J 10 bases short, with 13 bases between. CDR3 length: 13 amino acids. Germline loops: CDR1 SEHNR, CDR2 FQNEAQ (reference sequence). The CDR3 is CASSSPNAIKLFF. The CDR3 DNA is TGTGCCAGCAGCTCCCCGAATGCGATAAAACTGTTTTTT.

The CDR3 loop is CASSPPTGGAYEQYF. CDR3 bases: TGTGCCAGCTCACCACCGACCGGGGGAGCCTACGAGCAGTACTTC. The rearrangement uses TRBV18 and TRBJ2-5; tentatively, D is TRBD2 (6 bases). The end of the DNA aligns better with TRBJ2-7, so the J call may be wrong. The CDR3 extends over 15 amino acids. Germline CDR1 KGHSH, CDR2 LQKENI.

The V gene is TRBV10-3, the J gene TRBJ1-1; no definite D call. Trimming removed 11 bases from V and 0 bases from J, with 7 bases in between. The CDR3 consists of 11 residues. Germline values: CDR1 ENHRY, CDR2 SYGVKD. The CDR3 here is CASRLNTEAFF. CDR3 in DNA: TGTGCCTCCAGATTGAACACTGAAGCTTTCTTT.

The rearrangement uses TRBV20-1 and TRBJ2-7; D is ambiguous. Germline V gives CDR1 DFQATT, CDR2 SNEGSKA (reference sequence). Trimming removed 6 bases from V and 3 bases from J, with 9 bases in between. The CDR3 totals 11 residues. The CDR3 loop reads CSADDNYEQYF. For the CDR3, the DNA is TGCAGTGCCGACGACAACTACGAGCAGTACTTC.

The CDR3 sequence is CASRIQGTPTTNEKLFF. The CDR3 DNA sequence: TGTGCCAGCAGAATACAGGGGACGCCTACAACTAATGAAAAACTGTTTTTT. The chain joins TRBV5-5 to TRBJ1-4; 7 nucleotides agree with TRBD1. Germline lookup yields CDR1 SGHKS and CDR2 YYEKEE (reference sequence). V trimming: 5 bases; J trimming: 0 bases; junction bases outside the gene matches: 10. The CDR3 totals 17 residues.

The sample holds a few counts of this clone. The rearrangement joins TRBV29-1 to TRBJ2-6; perhaps TRBD1 as D (5 bases). V was pared by 7 bases and J by 2 bases, with 9 bases between. The germline V gene encodes CDR1 SQVTM and CDR2 ANQGSEA. The CDR3 contains 13 residues. CDR3 DNA: TGCAGCGCTGTAGGGGCTGGGGCCAACGTCCTGACTTTC. Translated, it gives CSAVGAGANVLTF.

The V gene is TRBV28, the J gene TRBJ1-2; 9 bases fit TRBD1. The length of the CDR3 is 14 residues. In germline, CDR1 is MDHEN, CDR2 SYDVKM. Unmatched junction bases numbered 2, after V lost 5 bases and J lost 1 base. The DNA for the CDR3 is TGTGCCAGCAGTGGACAGGGGAATAACTATGGCTACACCTTC. Residues: CASSGQGNNYGYTF.

A note on this clone: The junction shows a germline mismatch at one end, possibly a read error. The chain links TRBV7-9 to TRBJ2-7; D unresolved. Germline CDR1 reads SEHNR; CDR2 reads FQNEAQ (reference sequence). The CDR3 is 12 residues long. The CDR3 region has the DNA TGTTCCAGCAGTTCCCCTCTAAACGAGCAGTACTTC. This translates into CSSSSPLNEQYF. Variable domain in full (rest from reference TRBV7-9 and TRBJ2-7): DTGVSQNPRHKITKRGQNVTFRCDPISEHNRLYWYRQTLGQGPEFLTYFQNEAQLEKSRLLSDRFSAERPKGSFSTLEIQRTEQGDSAMYLCSSSSPLNEQYFGPGTRLTVT.

The chain is built from TRBV11-2 and TRBJ2-7; 11 bases match TRBD2. Germline V gene lookup returns CDR1 SGHAT and CDR2 FQNNGV. This CDR3 has 16 amino acids. The V gene end was trimmed by 6 bases and the J gene end by 3 bases; junction bases not matched to a gene: 10. The CDR3: CASRPTSGRTDYEQYF. In nucleotides, the CDR3 is TGTGCCAGCAGGCCTACTAGCGGGAGAACTGACTACGAGCAGTACTTC.